The next 16 T cell receptor beta chains were all read from a single sample in a study of T cell changes during pregnancy in multiple sclerosis. Sequenced by immunoSEQ multiplex PCR; TCRdb stores in-frame clones only, minus some. Among just under 100,000 clones listed, about 93% were seen once. The sample in question was peripheral blood, obtained after pregnancy. The source is a female donor with multiple sclerosis, enrolled in a pregnancy study.

This clone has only one observation. The V gene is TRBV7-6, the J gene TRBJ2-5, with 10 nucleotides matching TRBD2. V was clipped by 3 bases and J by 4 bases; unmatched bases: 11. The germline V gene has CDR1 SGHVS and CDR2 FNYEAQ. The CDR3 is 17 amino acids. The CDR3 DNA is TGTGCCAGCAGCTTGGGAGGTAGCGGGAGGATAGGAGAGACCCAGTACTTC. Its translation is CASSLGGSGRIGETQYF.

In this sample, this clone turned up once. The rearrangement uses TRBV9 and TRBJ1-2, with no clear D. From germline, CDR1 is SGDLS and CDR2 YYNGEE. CDR3 size: 14 residues. V was clipped by 1 base and J by 2 bases, with 9 bases between them. DNA for the CDR3: TGTGCCAGCAGCGTAACGGGGTTGAACTATGGCTACACCTTC. Translating gives CASSVTGLNYGYTF.

The chain employs TRBV10-1 and TRBJ2-7; 15 bases map to TRBD2. Germline trimming cut 9 bases from V and 0 bases from J; bases unmatched to any gene: 12. Germline CDR1 is WNHNN and CDR2 is SYGVQD (reference sequence). The CDR3 is 18 residues long. The CDR3, as DNA: TGCGCCAGTCAAAGGGCCGGGACTAGCGGGAGGAACTCCTACGAGCAGTACTTC. Protein sequence: CASQRAGTSGRNSYEQYF.

The V gene is TRBV19, the J gene TRBJ2-7; D is possibly TRBD1 (5 bases). Germline V CDR1 and CDR2: LNHDA, SQIVND (reference sequence). Trimming removed 8 bases from V and 2 bases from J, with 13 bases in between. The CDR3 covers 13 residues. CDR3: CASSATVPYEQYF. CDR3 coding DNA: TGTGCCAGTTCCGCGACAGTTCCCTACGAGCAGTACTTC. The entire variable domain, with the rest obtained from reference TRBV19 and TRBJ2-7, is as follows: DGGITQSPKYLFRKEGQNVTLSCEQNLNHDAMYWYRQDPGQGLRLIYYSQIVNDFQKGDIAEGYSVSREKKESFPLTVTSAQKNPTAFYLCASSATVPYEQYFGPGTRLTVT.

The rearrangement joins TRBV7-6 to TRBJ2-5; TRBD2 agrees at 9 bases. The CDR3 consists of 16 residues. J lost 5 bases, V lost 3 bases, and 10 bases had no gene match. From germline, CDR1 is SGHVS and CDR2 FNYEAQ. CDR3 sequence: CASSFRGLAGPETQYF. Here the CDR3 DNA reads TGTGCCAGCAGCTTTCGTGGCCTAGCGGGACCCGAGACCCAGTACTTC.

The rearrangement uses TRBV6-5 and TRBJ1-2; TRBD1 matches 7 bases. Trimming removed 0 bases from V and 2 bases from J; junction bases left unmatched: 3. Per the germline V gene, CDR1 is MNHEY and CDR2 is SVGAGI. The CDR3 length is 15 residues. The CDR3 DNA follows: TGTGCCAGCAGTTACTCGAACAGGGGAAACTATGGCTACACCTTC. It codes for CASSYSNRGNYGYTF.

The CDR3 DNA reads TGTGCCAGCAGCTTATATCGGGGTTACGAGCAGTACTTC. It yields the protein CASSLYRGYEQYF. The chain couples TRBV7-8 to TRBJ2-7; D is possibly TRBD2 (5 bases). The CDR3 loop spans 13 amino acids. Trimming took 2 bases from V and 4 from J, leaving 9 bases between them. Per the germline V gene, CDR1 is SGHVS and CDR2 is FQNEAQ. The entire variable domain, with the rest obtained from reference TRBV7-8 and TRBJ2-7, is as follows: GAGVSQSPRYKVAKRGQDVALRCDPISGHVSLFWYQQALGQGPEFLTYFQNEAQLDKSGLPSDRFFAERPEGSVSTLKIQRTQQEDSAVYLCASSLYRGYEQYFGPGTRLTVT.

The CDR3 protein is CASSHGTGANYGYTF. The DNA of the CDR3 is TGCGCCAGCAGCCACGGGACAGGGGCTAACTATGGCTACACCTTC. J is TRBJ1-2 and V is TRBV5-1, with 10 positions matching TRBD1. CDR3 length equals 15 residues. V was pared by 4 bases and J by 0 bases, with 3 bases of the junction left unmatched. Germline CDR1 is SGHRS and CDR2 is YFSETQ.

This chain links TRBV19 with TRBJ2-3; the match to TRBD1 covers 7 bases. V was pared by 3 bases and J by 4 bases, with 7 bases of the junction left unmatched. This CDR3 comprises 15 residues. Per germline, CDR1 LNHDA and CDR2 SQIVND (reference sequence). The CDR3 DNA is TGTGCCAGTAGTATTAGGAGAGGGGGCGCAGATACGCAGTATTTT. Translating it yields CASSIRRGGADTQYF.

V and J are TRBV27 and TRBJ2-1; D ambiguous. Germline CDR1 MNHEY, CDR2 SMNVEV (reference sequence). The CDR3 covers 15 residues. Deletions cut 1 base from V and 2 bases from J, with 9 bases between. The CDR3 coding sequence is TGTGCCAGCAGTTTATACTTTCCAACCTACAATGAGCAGTTCTTC. Its translation is CASSLYFPTYNEQFF.

The genes are TRBV30 and TRBJ2-7, with 11 nucleotides matching TRBD1. Germline trimming cut 5 bases from V and 6 bases from J; bases unmatched to any gene: 6. Germline CDR1 is GTSNPN and CDR2 is SVGIG (reference sequence). CDR3 length equals 13 residues. CDR3 DNA: TGTGCCTGGGGGACAGGGGGGACCCTCGAGCAGTACTTC. This encodes CAWGTGGTLEQYF.

This sequence joins TRBV18 and TRBJ1-2, with TRBD1 matching 7 bases. The CDR3 has 13 residues. CDR1 KGHSH and CDR2 LQKENI come from the germline V gene. The ends lost 2 bases at V and 6 bases at J; junction bases unmatched: 3. The CDR3 loop reads CASSPARGDGYTF. The CDR3 nucleotides are TGTGCCAGCTCACCAGCCAGGGGGGATGGCTACACCTTC. Together with reference TRBV18 and TRBJ1-2, the CDR3 gives the full variable domain: NAGVMQNPRHLVRRRGQEARLRCSPMKGHSHVYWYRQLPEEGLKFMVYLQKENIIDESGMPKERFSAEFPKEGPSILRIQQVVRGDSAAYFCASSPARGDGYTFGSGTRLTVV.

V and J are TRBV5-6 and TRBJ2-7; 10 bases are shared with TRBD1. The CDR3 has 15 amino acids. Per germline, CDR1 SGHDT and CDR2 YYEEEE. Trimming cost V 0 bases and J 4 bases; bases outside gene matches: 4. The CDR3 nucleotides are TGTGCCAGCAGCTTGGGCGGACAGGGGGTTTACGAGCAGTACTTC. Translating gives CASSLGGQGVYEQYF.

The chain uses TRBV12-5 and TRBJ2-1, with a possible D match to TRBD2 (6 bases). The CDR3 sequence is 15 residues long. Germline V gives CDR1 LGHNT, CDR2 FRNRAP. The V end was cut by 4 bases, the J end by 0 bases, with 10 bases between. The DNA for the CDR3 is TGTGCTAGTGGTTGGGGGGTCAGCTCCTACAATGAGCAGTTCTTC. Translated, it gives CASGWGVSSYNEQFF. The whole variable domain, remainder taken from reference TRBV12-5 and TRBJ2-1, is DARVTQTPRHKVTEMGQEVTMRCQPILGHNTVFWYRQTMMQGLELLAYFRNRAPLDDSGMPKDRFSAEMPDATLATLKIQPSEPRDSAVYFCASGWGVSSYNEQFFGPGTRLTVL.

This rearrangement joins TRBV14 to TRBJ2-5, with 11 bases identical to TRBD2. V was pared by 4 bases and J by 5 bases, with 6 bases of the junction left unmatched. CDR3 size: 15 residues. Germline lookup yields CDR1 SGHDN and CDR2 FVKESK. The CDR3 DNA reads as TGTGCCAGCAGCCCTCTAGCGGGAGGCCGTGAGACCCAGTACTTC. Protein sequence: CASSPLAGGRETQYF.

The gene calls are TRBV5-6 and TRBJ2-1; a possible D gene is TRBD2 (6 bases). V lost 0 bases and J 12 bases, leaving 10 bases between the germline ends. CDR3 length equals 12 residues. CDR1 is SGHDT and CDR2 is YYEEEE in the germline V gene. CDR3 bases: TGTGCCAGCAGCTTGGGGCGGGAAAGGCAGTTCTTC. Amino acid sequence: CASSLGRERQFF.